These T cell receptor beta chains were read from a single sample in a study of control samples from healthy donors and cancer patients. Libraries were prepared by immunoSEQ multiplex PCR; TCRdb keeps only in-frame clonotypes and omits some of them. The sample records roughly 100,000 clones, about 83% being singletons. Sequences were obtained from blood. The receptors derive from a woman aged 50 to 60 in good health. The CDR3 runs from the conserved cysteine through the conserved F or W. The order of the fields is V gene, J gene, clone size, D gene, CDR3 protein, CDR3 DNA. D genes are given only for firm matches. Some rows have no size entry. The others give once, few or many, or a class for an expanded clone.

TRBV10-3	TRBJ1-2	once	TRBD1	CAIRVQGAENYGYTF	TGTGCCATCAGAGTACAGGGGGCAGAGAACTATGGCTACACCTTC
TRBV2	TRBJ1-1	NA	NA	CASSEGRGDPEAFF	TGTGCCAGCAGTGAAGGCCGGGGGGACCCTGAAGCTTTCTTT
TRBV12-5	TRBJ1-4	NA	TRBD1	CASGAGGTRREKLFF	TGTGCTAGTGGGGCAGGGGGGACCCGACGAGAAAAACTGTTTTTT
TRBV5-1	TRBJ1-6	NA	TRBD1	CASSSRGLEYNSPLHF	TGCGCCAGCAGCTCCAGGGGGCTAGAATATAATTCACCCCTCCACTTT
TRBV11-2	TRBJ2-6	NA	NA	CASSLGGISGANVLTF	TGTGCCAGCAGCTTAGGCGGGATCTCGGGGGCCAACGTCCTGACTTTC
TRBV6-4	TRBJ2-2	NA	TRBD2	CASSEFGTSGSAGELFF	TGTGCCAGCAGTGAATTCGGGACTAGCGGGAGCGCCGGGGAGCTGTTTTTT
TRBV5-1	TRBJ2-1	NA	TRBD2	CASSLTSGDYNEQFF	TGCGCCAGCAGCTTGACTAGCGGGGATTACAATGAGCAGTTCTTC
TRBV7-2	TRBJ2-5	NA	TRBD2	CASSTGTKETQYF	TGTGCCAGCAGCACGGGGACTAAGGAGACCCAGTACTTC
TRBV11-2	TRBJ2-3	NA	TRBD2	CASSLRDYLGDTQYF	TGTGCCAGCAGCTTAAGGGACTATCTGGGAGATACGCAGTATTTT
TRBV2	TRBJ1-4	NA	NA	CASSGRTDSTNEKLFF	TGTGCCAGCAGCGGCCGCACGGATAGCACTAATGAAAAACTGTTTTTT
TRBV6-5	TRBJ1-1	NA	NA	CASKGFRNTEAFF	TGTGCCAGCAAAGGTTTCAGGAACACTGAAGCTTTCTTT
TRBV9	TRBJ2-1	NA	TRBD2	CASSPGLASYNEQFF	TGTGCCAGCAGCCCAGGACTAGCCTCCTACAATGAGCAGTTCTTC
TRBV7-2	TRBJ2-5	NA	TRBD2	CASSLQGAGVTQYF	TGTGCCAGCAGCTTACAGGGAGCGGGAGTGACCCAGTACTTC
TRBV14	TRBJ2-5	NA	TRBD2	CASSQLSGGAFETQYF	TGTGCCAGCAGCCAACTGAGCGGGGGGGCTTTCGAGACCCAGTACTTC
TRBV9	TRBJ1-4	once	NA	CASSVDGNNEKLFF	TGTGCCAGCAGCGTAGACGGGAATAATGAAAAACTGTTTTTT